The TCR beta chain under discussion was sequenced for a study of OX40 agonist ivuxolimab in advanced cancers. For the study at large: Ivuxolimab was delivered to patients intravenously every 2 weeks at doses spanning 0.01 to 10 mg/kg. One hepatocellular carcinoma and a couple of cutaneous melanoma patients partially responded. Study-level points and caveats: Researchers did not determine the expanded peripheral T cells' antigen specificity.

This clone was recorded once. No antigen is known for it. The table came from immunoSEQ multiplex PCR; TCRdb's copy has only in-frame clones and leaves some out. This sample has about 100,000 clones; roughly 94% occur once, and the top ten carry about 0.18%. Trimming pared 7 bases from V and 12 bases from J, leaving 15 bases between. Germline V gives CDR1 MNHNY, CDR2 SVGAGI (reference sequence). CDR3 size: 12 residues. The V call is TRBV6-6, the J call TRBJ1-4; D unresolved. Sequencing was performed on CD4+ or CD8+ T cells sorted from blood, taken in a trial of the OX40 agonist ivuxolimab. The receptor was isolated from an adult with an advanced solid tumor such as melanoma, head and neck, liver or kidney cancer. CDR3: CASMGTTAELFF. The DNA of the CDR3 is TGTGCCAGCATGGGCACCACAGCTGAACTGTTTTTT.